The rows below give T cell receptor beta chains drawn from one sample of a study of T-cell memory formation after mild COVID-19. Each CDR3 protein gets one entry after TCRdb re-called the 5' RACE reads with MiXCR. Of roughly 300,000 distinct CDR3 sequences listed, roughly an eighth were seen once; the top ten hold over 20%. Sequencing was done on a sample of PBMCs or a T cell subset sorted from them (not recorded which). All receptors derive from a man between 18 and 29 years old who had mild COVID-19 (a few samples of this study predate the infection). Cell type and time point are not known. CDR3s include the opening cysteine and the closing phenylalanine or tryptophan. Each record gives: clone size, V gene, CDR3 length, J gene, D gene, CDR3 protein, CDR3 DNA. The D gene is left open where the match is weak. Clone size is stated in some rows and not others, as once, few, many or a class when expanded.

few	TRBV5-1	15	TRBJ2-1	TRBD2	CASSLGTSLGNEQFF	TGCGCCAGCAGCTTGGGGACTAGTCTGGGCAATGAGCAGTTCTTC
few	TRBV5-6	14	TRBJ2-1	NA	CASSGVLIGNEQFF	TGTGCCAGCAGCGGGGTATTGATCGGCAATGAGCAGTTCTTC
few	TRBV20-1	11	TRBJ1-2	NA	CSAYRAGGYTF	TGCAGTGCTTACAGGGCTGGGGGCTACACCTTC
few	TRBV5-6	16	TRBJ1-6	NA	CASSFGPYLLNSPLHF	TGTGCCAGCAGCTTCGGTCCGTACCTCCTAAATTCACCCCTCCACTTT
few	TRBV29-1	11	TRBJ2-7	NA	CSVSQDYEQYF	TGCAGCGTTTCTCAGGATTACGAGCAGTACTTC
NA	TRBV29-1	13	TRBJ2-5	TRBD2	CSVVREGKETQYF	TGCAGCGTTGTTAGGGAGGGGAAAGAGACCCAGTACTTC
few	TRBV20-1	13	TRBJ2-5	NA	CSARIDWQETQYF	TGCAGTGCTAGAATCGACTGGCAAGAGACCCAGTACTTC
few	TRBV7-9	16	TRBJ1-2	TRBD1	CASRYLTGQVNYGYTF	TGTGCCAGCAGATATTTGACGGGACAGGTTAACTATGGCTACACCTTC
NA	TRBV12-3/TRBV12-4	13	TRBJ1-2	NA	CASSLREMGGYTF	TGTGCCAGCAGCCTGCGGGAAATGGGAGGCTACACCTTC
NA	TRBV6-5	18	TRBJ2-1	NA	CASSYSTWGSDPYNEQFF	TGTGCCAGCAGTTACTCGACGTGGGGGAGCGACCCCTACAATGAGCAGTTCTTC
NA	TRBV6-5	15	TRBJ1-2	TRBD1	CASSYRATGGYGYTF	TGTGCCAGCAGTTACCGTGCGACAGGGGGCTATGGCTACACCTTC
few	TRBV9	15	TRBJ2-1	NA	CASSVQGGARNEQFF	TGTGCCAGCAGCGTTCAGGGGGGGGCGAGGAATGAGCAGTTCTTC
once	TRBV7-2	14	TRBJ1-1	NA	CASSLPRTLTEAFF	TGTGCCAGCAGCCTCCCCCGGACACTCACTGAAGCTTTCTTT
few	TRBV4-1	15	TRBJ1-2	TRBD1	CASSQENRGAYGYTF	TGCGCCAGCAGCCAAGAGAACAGGGGTGCCTATGGCTACACCTTC
few	TRBV25-1	14	TRBJ1-1	NA	CASSVGGVSTEAFF	TGTGCCAGCAGTGTTGGGGGGGTTAGCACTGAAGCTTTCTTT
NA	TRBV20-1	16	TRBJ2-1	TRBD2	CSARDSKAGAYNEQFF	TGCAGTGCTAGAGATAGTAAGGCGGGGGCCTACAATGAGCAGTTCTTC
many	TRBV4-3	14	TRBJ2-3	NA	CASSQDRNTDTQYF	TGCGCCAGCAGCCAAGATAGGAACACAGATACGCAGTATTTT
many	TRBV5-1	15	TRBJ2-1	NA	CASSFGGRGNNEQFF	TGCGCCAGCAGCTTCGGGGGCAGGGGTAACAATGAGCAGTTCTTC
few	TRBV30	15	TRBJ2-1	NA	CAWMTGTTSYNEQFF	TGTGCCTGGATGACCGGGACGACCTCCTACAATGAGCAGTTCTTC
NA	TRBV3-1	15	TRBJ2-1	TRBD2	CASSPLKRDYNEQFF	TGTGCCAGCAGCCCTCTTAAGCGGGACTACAATGAGCAGTTCTTC
NA	TRBV6-2/TRBV6-3	15	TRBJ2-2	TRBD1	CASSLGTGGHGELFF	TGTGCCAGCAGTCTCGGGACAGGGGGCCACGGGGAGCTGTTTTTT
many	TRBV5-1	15	TRBJ2-1	TRBD2	CASSLLGGGVNEQFF	TGCGCCAGCAGCTTGCTCGGCGGGGGGGTAAATGAGCAGTTCTTC
few	TRBV12-3/TRBV12-4	15	TRBJ1-2	NA	CASSTRQTPGYGYTF	TGTGCCAGCAGTACCCGACAGACCCCGGGCTATGGCTACACCTTC
NA	TRBV20-1	16	TRBJ2-3	NA	CSASLYSRGTTDTQYF	TGCAGTGCTAGTTTGTATTCAAGGGGGACCACAGATACGCAGTATTTT
NA	TRBV4-2	13	TRBJ1-6	NA	CASGQKPNSPLHF	TGTGCCAGCGGACAAAAACCTAATTCACCCCTCCACTTT
few	TRBV7-9	14	TRBJ2-7	NA	CASSLPGNSYEQYF	TGTGCCAGCAGCTTACCCGGTAACTCCTACGAGCAGTACTTC
NA	TRBV6-2/TRBV6-3	17	TRBJ2-1	TRBD2	CASNPRLASSSYNEQFF	TGTGCCAGCAACCCACGACTAGCGAGCAGCTCCTACAATGAGCAGTTCTTC
few	TRBV6-5	15	TRBJ2-7	NA	CASRTVGQLYYEQYF	TGTGCCAGCAGAACCGTAGGACAGCTCTACTACGAGCAGTACTTC
NA	TRBV7-9	13	TRBJ1-1	NA	CATIGQMNTEAFF	TGTGCCACCATCGGACAGATGAACACTGAAGCTTTCTTT
few	TRBV15	12	TRBJ2-1	TRBD2	CATSRGGLEQFF	TGTGCCACCAGCAGGGGGGGGTTGGAGCAGTTCTTC
many	TRBV20-1	14	TRBJ1-6	TRBD1	CSARRQGPGSPLHF	TGCAGTGCCCGACGACAGGGTCCAGGTTCACCCCTCCACTTT
many	TRBV7-2	13	TRBJ2-3	NA	CASSPHSTDTQYF	TGTGCCAGCAGCCCGCATAGCACAGATACGCAGTATTTT
few	TRBV19	15	TRBJ1-2	NA	CASSITGSRIYGYTF	TGTGCCAGTAGTATCACAGGGTCGAGGATCTACGGCTACACCTTC
NA	TRBV11-2	18	TRBJ2-5	TRBD1	CASRPGQGGARVQETQYF	TGTGCCAGCAGACCTGGACAGGGGGGGGCCCGGGTCCAAGAGACCCAGTACTTC